A single sample is the source of the 19 T cell receptor beta chains below, sequenced in a study of preoperative IRX-2 immunotherapy in early breast cancer. Treatment indicated: preoperative locoregional IRX-2 cytokine immunotherapy. Profiled with immunoSEQ multiplex PCR; TCRdb holds only in-frame clones, not every one. The table lists approximately 100,000 clones, approximately 90% of them singletons. Source: tumor tissue, taken after IRX-2 immunotherapy. The receptors originated from a human donor with breast cancer.

V is TRBV10-2 and J is TRBJ2-6; no clear D gene. CDR1 WSHSY and CDR2 SAAADI come from the germline V gene. Trimming removed 2 bases from V and 2 bases from J, with 7 bases in between. CDR3 length: 15 residues. The CDR3 DNA reads as TGCGCCAGCAGTGAGGGGCAGGCTGGGGCCAACGTCCTGACTTTC. Translating it yields CASSEGQAGANVLTF.

This chain uses TRBV5-1 with TRBJ2-7; D uncertain. V was clipped by 0 bases and J by 0 bases, with 10 bases between them. Germline-derived CDR1 and CDR2 are SGHRS and YFSETQ. The CDR3 is 15 amino acids. The CDR3 bases are TGCGCCAGCAGCTTGGTTGGAGTCTTCTCCTACGAGCAGTACTTC. This encodes CASSLVGVFSYEQYF.

The chain is built from TRBV29-1 and TRBJ2-7; 7 nucleotides match TRBD2. Trimming at V came to 6 bases and at J to 7 bases, leaving 9 bases not matched to a gene. The length of the CDR3 is 12 residues. Germline V lookup: CDR1 SQVTM, CDR2 ANQGSEA. CDR3 protein: CSVAQSGVEQYF. The CDR3 bases are TGCAGCGTGGCGCAGAGCGGGGTTGAGCAGTACTTC.

Points on this clone: This CDR3 is also generated by other DNA sequences in the sample. The chain carries TRBV18 and TRBJ1-1, with D unresolved. The V gene lost 2 bases and the J gene lost 0 bases, with 4 bases spanning the gap. Germline V lookup: CDR1 KGHSH, CDR2 LQKENI. The CDR3 runs to 13 residues. DNA of the CDR3: TGTGCCAGCTCACCAGAGATGAACACTGAAGCTTTCTTT. It translates to CASSPEMNTEAFF.

The chain couples TRBV6-4 to TRBJ1-2; 9 nucleotides agree with TRBD1. The CDR3 runs 11 residues. CDR1 and CDR2 (germline): MRHNA, SNTAGT. The trim removed 10 bases at V and 7 bases at J, leaving 4 bases unmatched. The CDR3 sequence: CATWTGVGYTF. The CDR3 bases are TGTGCCACCTGGACAGGGGTTGGCTACACCTTC.

The chain employs TRBV28 and TRBJ2-3, with D unclear. CDR3 length: 17 residues. Germline CDR1 MDHEN, CDR2 SYDVKM. V was shortened by 5 bases and J by 2 bases, with 20 bases between the two germline ends. The CDR3 coding sequence is TGTGCCAGCAGTCCCCCCTTTGCTCTCATCGACACAGATACGCAGTATTTT. Amino acid sequence: CASSPPFALIDTDTQYF.

This sequence joins TRBV12-5 and TRBJ1-5, with 8 positions matching TRBD1. V lost 7 bases to trimming and J lost 2 bases; unmatched junction nucleotides: 7. CDR1 is LGHNT and CDR2 is FRNRAP in the germline V gene. The CDR3 spans 15 residues. CDR3: CASVPGTGGNQPQHF. CDR3 nucleotides: TGTGCTAGTGTCCCCGGGACAGGAGGCAATCAGCCCCAGCATTTT.

V gene TRBV6-8 combines with J gene TRBJ2-7; D remains unclear. Trimming removed 0 bases from V and 2 bases from J, with 8 bases in between. The V gene's germline CDR1 is MNHGY and CDR2 SAAAGT. The CDR3 extends over 14 amino acids. The CDR3 bases are TGTGCCAGCAGTTACTCGTTTACGGCCTACGAGCAGTACTTC. Protein: CASSYSFTAYEQYF.

This chain links TRBV7-1 with TRBJ1-5; the D gene is possibly TRBD1 (6 bases). TRBV7-1 is marked as an open reading frame, function uncertain. This CDR3 has 16 residues. Trimming took 6 bases from V and 2 from J, leaving 17 bases between them. The chain's CDR3 is CASSEAQGLGNQPQHF. CDR3 nucleotide sequence: TGTGCCAGCAGTGAAGCACAGGGTTTAGGCAATCAGCCCCAGCATTTT.

The gene calls are TRBV6-8 and TRBJ2-5, with 8 bases fitting TRBD2. With 5 bases clipped from V and 5 bases from J, the junction kept 7 bases outside the gene matches. The CDR3 is 14 amino acids. Germline values: CDR1 MNHGY, CDR2 SAAAGT. As DNA, the CDR3 is TGTGCCAGCAGTAGGGCGGGGGGCCCGGAGACCCAGTACTTC. Its protein product is CASSRAGGPETQYF.

This clone has more than one count but fewer than ten. The chain has TRBV10-3 and TRBJ2-7; 12 bases fit TRBD2. The CDR3 spans 16 residues. J lost 5 bases, V lost 2 bases, and 7 bases had no gene match. Germline CDR1 is ENHRY and CDR2 is SYGVKD. The CDR3 nucleotides are TGTGCCATCAGTGAGCCCGCTAGCGGGAGGGCCCACGAGCAGTACTTC. The encoded protein is CAISEPASGRAHEQYF.

Only a few counts were recorded for this clone. The rearrangement joins TRBV11-3 to TRBJ2-7; 8 positions match TRBD2. V shed 3 bases and J 0 bases; nucleotides not matched to a gene: 4. Germline values: CDR1 SGHNT, CDR2 YENEEA. The CDR3 covers 15 residues. CDR3 protein: CASSLNSGSSYEQYF. DNA of the CDR3: TGTGCCAGCAGCTTGAACAGCGGGAGCTCCTACGAGCAGTACTTC.

The chain is built from TRBV18 and TRBJ2-2; 9 positions agree with TRBD1. This CDR3 spans 16 amino acids. The trim removed 3 bases at V and 6 bases at J, leaving 8 bases unmatched. Per germline, CDR1 KGHSH and CDR2 LQKENI. The CDR3 sequence: CASSPQQQGAAGELFF. In nucleotides, the CDR3 is TGTGCCAGCTCACCCCAGCAACAGGGGGCGGCCGGGGAGCTGTTTTTT. Using reference TRBV18 and TRBJ2-2 for the parts outside the CDR3, the full variable domain is NAGVMQNPRHLVRRRGQEARLRCSPMKGHSHVYWYRQLPEEGLKFMVYLQKENIIDESGMPKERFSAEFPKEGPSILRIQQVVRGDSAAYFCASSPQQQGAAGELFFGEGSRLTVL.

CDR3 loop: CASSHRLAGGISTDTQYF. The CDR3 bases are TGCGCCAGCAGCCACCGACTAGCGGGAGGGATTAGCACAGATACGCAGTATTTT. V gene TRBV5-1 combines with J gene TRBJ2-3; the match to TRBD2 covers 14 bases. The J segment lost 0 bases and the V segment lost 4 bases, leaving 7 bases of the junction unmatched. This CDR3 spans 18 amino acids. The germline V gene has CDR1 SGHRS and CDR2 YFSETQ.

This clone is a singleton in its sample. This rearrangement joins TRBV28 to TRBJ2-1, with TRBD1 identical over 8 bases. Germline-derived CDR1 and CDR2 are MDHEN and SYDVKM. Trimming removed 4 bases from V and 7 bases from J; junction bases left unmatched: 9. The CDR3 runs 15 residues. The CDR3 is CASSSRAGGKNEQFF. The CDR3 DNA reads TGTGCCAGCAGTTCCAGGGCAGGGGGCAAAAATGAGCAGTTCTTC.

The genes are TRBV10-2 and TRBJ2-7; D is possibly TRBD2 (5 bases). With 3 bases removed from V and 6 bases from J, the gap between germline ends came to 24 bases. This CDR3 has 17 residues. The germline V gene has CDR1 WSHSY and CDR2 SAAADI. CDR3 DNA sequence: TGCGCCAGCAGTGATCTCTCGGGGAAGGCCCGGCTGGGCGAGCAGTACTTC. Translating gives CASSDLSGKARLGEQYF.

The chain carries TRBV19 and TRBJ1-5, with D tentatively TRBD1 (6 bases). The CDR3 spans 13 residues. Germline V gene lookup returns CDR1 LNHDA and CDR2 SQIVND (reference sequence). V lost 10 bases to trimming and J lost 7 bases, with 17 bases between them. For the CDR3, the DNA is TGTGCCACCAAAGGAACAGGGAGACAGCCCCAGCATTTT. Its protein is CATKGTGRQPQHF.

The rearrangement joins TRBV6-8 to TRBJ2-3; D may correspond to TRBD1 or TRBD2 (6 bases each). V lost 7 bases and J 3 bases, leaving 14 bases between the germline ends. This CDR3 is built from 14 residues. The germline CDR1 and CDR2 sequences are MNHGY and SAAAGT. CDR3 sequence reads: CASTPRGETDTQYF. CDR3 nucleotide sequence: TGTGCCAGCACCCCGAGGGGGGAAACAGATACGCAGTATTTT.

The rearrangement joins TRBV18 to TRBJ2-2; the D is unclear. The CDR3 is 14 amino acids. The ends were cut back, 3 bases at V and 0 bases at J, with 5 bases in the middle. Germline CDR1 is KGHSH and CDR2 is LQKENI. CDR3 amino acids: CASSPDANTGELFF. The CDR3 DNA reads as TGTGCCAGCTCACCCGACGCGAACACCGGGGAGCTGTTTTTT.